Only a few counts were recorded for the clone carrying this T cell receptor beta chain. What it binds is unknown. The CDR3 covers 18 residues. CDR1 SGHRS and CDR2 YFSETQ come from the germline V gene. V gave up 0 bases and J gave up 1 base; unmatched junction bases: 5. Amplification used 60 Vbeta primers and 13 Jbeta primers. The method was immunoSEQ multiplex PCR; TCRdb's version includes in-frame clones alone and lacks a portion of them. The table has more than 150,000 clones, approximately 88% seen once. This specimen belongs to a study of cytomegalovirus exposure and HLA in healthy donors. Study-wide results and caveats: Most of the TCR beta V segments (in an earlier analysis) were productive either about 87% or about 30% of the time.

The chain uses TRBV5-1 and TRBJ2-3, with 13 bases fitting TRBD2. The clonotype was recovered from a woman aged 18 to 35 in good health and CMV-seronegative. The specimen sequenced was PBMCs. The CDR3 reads CASSLVTSGGAGTDTQYF. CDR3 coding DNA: TGCGCCAGCAGCTTGGTAACTAGCGGGGGGGCTGGCACAGATACGCAGTATTTT.